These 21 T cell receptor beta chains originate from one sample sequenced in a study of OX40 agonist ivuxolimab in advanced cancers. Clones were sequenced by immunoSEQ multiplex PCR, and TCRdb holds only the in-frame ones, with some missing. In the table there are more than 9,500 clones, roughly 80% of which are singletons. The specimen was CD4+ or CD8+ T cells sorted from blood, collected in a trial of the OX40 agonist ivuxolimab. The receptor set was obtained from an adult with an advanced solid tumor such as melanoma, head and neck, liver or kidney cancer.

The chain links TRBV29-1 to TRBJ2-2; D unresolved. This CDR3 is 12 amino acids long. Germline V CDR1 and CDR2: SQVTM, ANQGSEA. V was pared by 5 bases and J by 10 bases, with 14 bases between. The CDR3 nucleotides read TGCAGCGTTTCCAATGGACCCTCGGAGCTGTTTTTT. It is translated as CSVSNGPSELFF.

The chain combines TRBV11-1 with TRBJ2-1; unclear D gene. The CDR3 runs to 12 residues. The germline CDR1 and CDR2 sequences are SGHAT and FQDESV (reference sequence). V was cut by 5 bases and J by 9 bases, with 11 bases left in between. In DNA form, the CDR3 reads TGTGCCAGCAGCCGCTCCGGCGGTGAGCAGTTCTTC. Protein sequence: CASSRSGGEQFF. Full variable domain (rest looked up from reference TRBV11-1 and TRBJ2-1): EAEVAQSPRYKITEKSQAVAFWCDPISGHATLYWYRQILGQGPELLVQFQDESVVDDSQLPKDRFSAERLKGVDSTLKIQPAELGDSAMYLCASSRSGGEQFFGPGTRLTVL.

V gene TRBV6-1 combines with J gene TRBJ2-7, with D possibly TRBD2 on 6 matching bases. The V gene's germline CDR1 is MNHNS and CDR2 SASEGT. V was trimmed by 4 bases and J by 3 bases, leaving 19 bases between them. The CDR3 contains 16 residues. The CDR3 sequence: CASSVGSRGIFYEQYF. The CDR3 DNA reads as TGTGCCAGCAGTGTTGGTTCCCGCGGGATTTTCTACGAGCAGTACTTC.

The CDR3 bases are TGTGCCAGCAGCCACAGATCGGCGGAGAGCTCCTACAATGAGCAGTTCTTC. Its translation is CASSHRSAESSYNEQFF. The V gene is TRBV7-6, the J gene TRBJ2-1; D remains unclear. The ends were cut back, 5 bases at V and 0 bases at J, with 17 bases in the middle. The CDR3 runs 17 residues. The germline gives CDR1 SGHVS, CDR2 FNYEAQ.

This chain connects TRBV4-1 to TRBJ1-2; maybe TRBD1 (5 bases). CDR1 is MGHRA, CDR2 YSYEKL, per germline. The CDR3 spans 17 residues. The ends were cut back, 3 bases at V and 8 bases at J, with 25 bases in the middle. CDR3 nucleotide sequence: TGCGCCAGCAGCCAGGCATCCGGGTCCTATACTCGGGGCGGCTACACCTTC. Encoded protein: CASSQASGSYTRGGYTF.

In DNA, the CDR3 is TGCAGTGCCCCCGTGGTTGAGCAGTTCTTC. Residues: CSAPVVEQFF. The V call is TRBV20-1, the J call TRBJ2-1, with D unclear. V was trimmed by 6 bases and J by 9 bases, leaving 9 bases between them. The CDR3 runs to 10 residues. Looked up from germline, CDR1 is DFQATT and CDR2 is SNEGSKA (reference sequence).

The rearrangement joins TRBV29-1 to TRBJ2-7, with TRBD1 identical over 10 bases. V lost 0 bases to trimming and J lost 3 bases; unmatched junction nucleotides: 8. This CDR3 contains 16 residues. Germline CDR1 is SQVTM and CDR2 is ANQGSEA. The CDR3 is CSVEEGTTGGVYEQYF. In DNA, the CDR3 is TGCAGCGTTGAAGAGGGGACGACAGGGGGCGTCTACGAGCAGTACTTC.

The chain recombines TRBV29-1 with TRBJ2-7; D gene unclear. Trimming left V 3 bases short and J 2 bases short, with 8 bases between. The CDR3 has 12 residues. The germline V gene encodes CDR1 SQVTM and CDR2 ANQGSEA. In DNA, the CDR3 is TGCAGCGTTGAGGGCACCACCTACGAGCAGTACTTC. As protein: CSVEGTTYEQYF.

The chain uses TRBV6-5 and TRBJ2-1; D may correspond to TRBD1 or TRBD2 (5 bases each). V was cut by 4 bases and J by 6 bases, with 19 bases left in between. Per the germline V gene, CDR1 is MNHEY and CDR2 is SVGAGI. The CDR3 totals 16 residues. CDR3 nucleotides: TGTGCCAGCAGTTTCCGGGGACCATCGACGGGCAATGAGCAGTTCTTC. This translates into CASSFRGPSTGNEQFF.

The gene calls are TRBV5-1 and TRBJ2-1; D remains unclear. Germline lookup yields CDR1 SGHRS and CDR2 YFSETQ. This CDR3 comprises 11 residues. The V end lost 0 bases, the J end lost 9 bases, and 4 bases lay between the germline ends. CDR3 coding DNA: TGCGCCAGCAGCTTGGAAAGTGAGCAGTTCTTC. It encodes CASSLESEQFF.

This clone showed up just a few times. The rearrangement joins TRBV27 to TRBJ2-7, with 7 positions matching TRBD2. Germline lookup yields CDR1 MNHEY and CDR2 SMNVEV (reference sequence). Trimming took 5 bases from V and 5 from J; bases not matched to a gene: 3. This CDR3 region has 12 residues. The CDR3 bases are TGTGCCAGCAGTGCCGGGACTAACGAGCAGTACTTC. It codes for CASSAGTNEQYF.

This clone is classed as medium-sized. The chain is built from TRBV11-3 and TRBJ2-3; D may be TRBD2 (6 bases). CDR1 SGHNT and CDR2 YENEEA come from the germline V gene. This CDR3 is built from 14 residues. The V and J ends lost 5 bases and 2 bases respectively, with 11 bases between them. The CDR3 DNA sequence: TGTGCCAGCAGCAAGGGACTGTTCACAGATACGCAGTATTTT. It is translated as CASSKGLFTDTQYF.

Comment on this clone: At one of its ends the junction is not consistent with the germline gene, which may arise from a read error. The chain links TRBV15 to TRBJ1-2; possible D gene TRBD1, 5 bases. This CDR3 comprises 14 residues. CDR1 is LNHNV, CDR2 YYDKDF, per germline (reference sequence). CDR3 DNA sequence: TGTGCCACCAGCAGAGATCTAGAGGACACGGATTATCAATTC. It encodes CATSRDLEDTDYQF. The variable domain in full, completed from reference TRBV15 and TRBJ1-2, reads DAMVIQNPRYQVTQFGKPVTLSCSQTLNHNVMYWYQQKSSQAPKLLFHYYDKDFNNEADTPDNFQSRRPNTSFCFLDIRSPGLGDTAMYLCATSRDLEDTDYQFGSGTRLTVV.

CDR3 amino acids: CASSQHTEQFF. The DNA of the CDR3 is TGTGCCAGCAGCCAACACACGGAGCAGTTCTTC. The chain couples TRBV14 to TRBJ2-1; D is unclear. The V end was cut by 2 bases, the J end by 10 bases, with 6 bases between. The germline V gene has CDR1 SGHDN and CDR2 FVKESK. The CDR3 extends over 11 amino acids.

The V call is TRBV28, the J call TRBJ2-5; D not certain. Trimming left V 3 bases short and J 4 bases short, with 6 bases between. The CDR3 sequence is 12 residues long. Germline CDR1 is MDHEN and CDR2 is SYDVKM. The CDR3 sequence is CASSFSLETQYF. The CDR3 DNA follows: TGTGCCAGCAGTTTTAGCCTAGAGACCCAGTACTTC.

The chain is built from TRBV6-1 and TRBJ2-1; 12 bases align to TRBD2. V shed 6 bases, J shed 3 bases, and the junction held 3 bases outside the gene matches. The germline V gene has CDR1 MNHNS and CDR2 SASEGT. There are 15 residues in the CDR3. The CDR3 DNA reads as TGTGCCAGCAGCTTGACTAGCGGGAGCTACAATGAGCAGTTCTTC. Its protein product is CASSLTSGSYNEQFF.

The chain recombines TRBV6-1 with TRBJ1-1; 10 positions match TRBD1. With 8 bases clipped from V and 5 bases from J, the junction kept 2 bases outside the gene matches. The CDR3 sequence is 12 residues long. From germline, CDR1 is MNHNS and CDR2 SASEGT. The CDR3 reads CASGTGVTEAFF. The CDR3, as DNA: TGTGCCAGCGGGACAGGGGTAACTGAAGCTTTCTTT.

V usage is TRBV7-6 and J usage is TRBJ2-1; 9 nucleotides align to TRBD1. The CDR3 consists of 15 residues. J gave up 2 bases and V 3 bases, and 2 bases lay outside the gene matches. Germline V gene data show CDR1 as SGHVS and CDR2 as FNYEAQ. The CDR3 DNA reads TGTGCCAGCAGCTTTAGACAGGGGGCCTACAATGAGCAGTTCTTC. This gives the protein CASSFRQGAYNEQFF.

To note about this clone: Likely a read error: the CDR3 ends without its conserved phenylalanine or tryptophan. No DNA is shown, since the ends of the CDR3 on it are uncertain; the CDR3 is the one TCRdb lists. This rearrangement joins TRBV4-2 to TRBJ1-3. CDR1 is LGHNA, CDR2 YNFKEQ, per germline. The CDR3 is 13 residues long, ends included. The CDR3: CASSQDLGRGVGV.

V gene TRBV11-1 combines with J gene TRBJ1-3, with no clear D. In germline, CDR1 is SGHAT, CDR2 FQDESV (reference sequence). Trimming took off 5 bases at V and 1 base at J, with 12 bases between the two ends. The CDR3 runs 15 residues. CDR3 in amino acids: CASSPWTESGNTIYF. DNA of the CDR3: TGTGCCAGCAGCCCCTGGACGGAATCTGGAAACACCATATATTTT.

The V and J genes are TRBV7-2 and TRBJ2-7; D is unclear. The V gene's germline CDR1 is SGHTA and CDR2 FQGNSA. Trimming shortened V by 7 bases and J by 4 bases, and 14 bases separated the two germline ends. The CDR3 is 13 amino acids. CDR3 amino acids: CASTDPLHYEQYF. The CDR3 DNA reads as TGTGCCAGCACGGATCCACTACATTACGAGCAGTACTTC.